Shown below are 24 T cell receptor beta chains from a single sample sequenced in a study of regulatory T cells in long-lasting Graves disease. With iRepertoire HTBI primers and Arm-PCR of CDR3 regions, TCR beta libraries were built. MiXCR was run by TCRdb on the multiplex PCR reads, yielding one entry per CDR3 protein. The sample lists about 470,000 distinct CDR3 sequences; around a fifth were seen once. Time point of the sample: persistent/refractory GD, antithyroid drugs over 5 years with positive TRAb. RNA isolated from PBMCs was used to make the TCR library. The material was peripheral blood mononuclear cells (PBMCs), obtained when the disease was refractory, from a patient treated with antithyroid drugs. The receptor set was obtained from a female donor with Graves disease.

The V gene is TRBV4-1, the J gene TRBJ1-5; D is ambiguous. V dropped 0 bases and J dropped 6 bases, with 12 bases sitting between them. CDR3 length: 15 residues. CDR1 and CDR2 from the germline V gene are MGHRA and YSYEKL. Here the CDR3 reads CASSQEIPSGQPQHF. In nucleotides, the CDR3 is TGCGCCAGCAGCCAAGAGATCCCATCAGGTCAGCCCCAGCATTTT.

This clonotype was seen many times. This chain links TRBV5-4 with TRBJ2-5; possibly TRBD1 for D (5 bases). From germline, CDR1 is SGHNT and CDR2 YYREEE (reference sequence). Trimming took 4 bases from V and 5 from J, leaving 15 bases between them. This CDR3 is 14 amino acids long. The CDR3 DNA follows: TGTGCCAGCAGCCGGCAGGGATCGGGCGAGACCCAGTACTTC. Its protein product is CASSRQGSGETQYF.

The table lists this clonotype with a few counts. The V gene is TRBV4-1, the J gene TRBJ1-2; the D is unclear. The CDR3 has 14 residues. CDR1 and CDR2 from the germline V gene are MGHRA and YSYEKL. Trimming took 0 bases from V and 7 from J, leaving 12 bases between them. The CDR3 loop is CASSQDPQYSGYTF. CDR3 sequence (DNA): TGCGCCAGCAGCCAAGATCCTCAATATAGTGGCTACACCTTC.

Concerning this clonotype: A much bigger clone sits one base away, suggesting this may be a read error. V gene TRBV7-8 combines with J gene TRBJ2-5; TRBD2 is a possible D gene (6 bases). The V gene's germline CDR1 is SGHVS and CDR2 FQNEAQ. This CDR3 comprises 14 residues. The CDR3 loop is CASSPGTDQETRYF. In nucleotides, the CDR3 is TGTGCCAGCAGCCCTGGGACTGACCAAGAGACCCGGTACTTC.

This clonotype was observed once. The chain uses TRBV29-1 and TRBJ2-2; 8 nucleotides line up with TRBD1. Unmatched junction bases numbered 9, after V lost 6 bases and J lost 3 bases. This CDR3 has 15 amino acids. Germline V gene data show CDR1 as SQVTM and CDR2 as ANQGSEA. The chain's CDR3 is CSVPGDRMDTGELFF. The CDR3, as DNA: TGCAGCGTCCCAGGGGACAGGATGGACACCGGGGAGCTGTTTTTT.

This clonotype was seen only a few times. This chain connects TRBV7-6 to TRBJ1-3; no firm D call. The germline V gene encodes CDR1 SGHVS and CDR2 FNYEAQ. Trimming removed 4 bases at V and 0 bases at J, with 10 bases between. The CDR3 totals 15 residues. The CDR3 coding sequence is TGTGCCAGCAGCTACGACAAGAGCTCTGGAAACACCATATATTTT. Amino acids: CASSYDKSSGNTIYF.

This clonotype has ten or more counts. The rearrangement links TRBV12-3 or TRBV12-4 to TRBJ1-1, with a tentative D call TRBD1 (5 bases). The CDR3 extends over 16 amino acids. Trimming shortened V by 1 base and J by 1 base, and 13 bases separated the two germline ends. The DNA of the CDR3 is TGTGCCAGCAGTTTAGGTTTGGGGCAAGGGAACACTGAAGCTTTCTTT. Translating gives CASSLGLGQGNTEAFF.

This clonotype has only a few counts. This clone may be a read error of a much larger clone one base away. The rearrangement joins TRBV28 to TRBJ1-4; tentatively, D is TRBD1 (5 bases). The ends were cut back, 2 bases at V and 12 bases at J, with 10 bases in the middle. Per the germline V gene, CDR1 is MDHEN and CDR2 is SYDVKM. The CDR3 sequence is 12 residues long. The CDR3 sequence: CASSLPGEELFF. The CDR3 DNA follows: TGTGCCAGCAGTTTACCGGGGGAAGAACTGTTTTTT.

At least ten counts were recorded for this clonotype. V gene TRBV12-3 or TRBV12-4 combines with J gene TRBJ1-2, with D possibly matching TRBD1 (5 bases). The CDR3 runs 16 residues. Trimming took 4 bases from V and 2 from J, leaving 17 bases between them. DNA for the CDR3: TGTGCCAGCAGTTCATGGTCAGGGAGTGGGAACTATGGCTACACCTTC. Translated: CASSSWSGSGNYGYTF.

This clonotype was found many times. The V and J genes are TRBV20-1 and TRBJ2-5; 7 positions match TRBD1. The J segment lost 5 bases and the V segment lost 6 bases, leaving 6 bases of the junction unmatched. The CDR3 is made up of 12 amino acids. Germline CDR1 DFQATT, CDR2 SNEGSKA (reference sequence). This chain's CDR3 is CSAPGGEETQYF. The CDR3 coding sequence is TGCAGTGCCCCAGGGGGTGAGGAGACCCAGTACTTC.

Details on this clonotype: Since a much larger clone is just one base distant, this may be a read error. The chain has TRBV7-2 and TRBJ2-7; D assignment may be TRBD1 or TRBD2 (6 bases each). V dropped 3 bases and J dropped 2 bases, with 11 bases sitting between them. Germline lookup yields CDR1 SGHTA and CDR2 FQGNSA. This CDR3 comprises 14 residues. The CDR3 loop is CASSFRGTPYEQYF. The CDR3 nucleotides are TGTGCCAGCAGCTTTAGGGGGACTCCCTACGAGCAGTACTTC.

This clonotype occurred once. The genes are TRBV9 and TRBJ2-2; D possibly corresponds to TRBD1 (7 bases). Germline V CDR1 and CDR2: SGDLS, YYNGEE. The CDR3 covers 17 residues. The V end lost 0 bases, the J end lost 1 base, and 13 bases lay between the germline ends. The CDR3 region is CASSVGRGTVNTGELFF. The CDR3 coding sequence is TGTGCCAGCAGCGTAGGCCGGGGGACAGTGAACACCGGGGAGCTGTTTTTT.

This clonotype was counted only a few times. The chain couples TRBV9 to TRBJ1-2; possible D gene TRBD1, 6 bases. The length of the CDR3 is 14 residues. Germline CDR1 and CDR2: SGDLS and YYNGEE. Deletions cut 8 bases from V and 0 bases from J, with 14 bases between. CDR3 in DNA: TGTGCCAGATTGTCGGGACAACCTAACTATGGCTACACCTTC. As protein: CARLSGQPNYGYTF.

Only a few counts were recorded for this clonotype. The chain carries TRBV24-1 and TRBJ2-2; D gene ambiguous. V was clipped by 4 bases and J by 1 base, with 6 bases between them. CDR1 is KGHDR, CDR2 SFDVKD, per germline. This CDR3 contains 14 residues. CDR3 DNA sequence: TGTGCCACCAGTGAGACCGGGAACACCGGGGAGCTGTTTTTT. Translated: CATSETGNTGELFF.

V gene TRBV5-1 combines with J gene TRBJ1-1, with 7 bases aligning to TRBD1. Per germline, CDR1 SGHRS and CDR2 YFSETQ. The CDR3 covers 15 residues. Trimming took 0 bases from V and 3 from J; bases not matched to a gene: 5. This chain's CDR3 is CASSLGTTGYTEAFF. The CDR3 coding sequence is TGCGCCAGCAGCTTGGGGACGACAGGGTACACTGAAGCTTTCTTT.

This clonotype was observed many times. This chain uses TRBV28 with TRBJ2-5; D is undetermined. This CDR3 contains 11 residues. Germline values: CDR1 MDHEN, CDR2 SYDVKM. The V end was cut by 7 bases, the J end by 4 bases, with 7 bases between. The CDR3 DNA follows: TGTGCCAGCATCCAAGGAGAGACCCAGTACTTC. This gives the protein CASIQGETQYF.

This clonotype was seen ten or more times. CDR3 in DNA: TGTGCCAGCAGTCGCGACCCCTCCAGGACCTACGAGCAGTACTTC. It codes for CASSRDPSRTYEQYF. The V call is TRBV6-1, the J call TRBJ2-7; no clear D gene. This CDR3 has 15 amino acids. V gave up 5 bases and J gave up 2 bases, with 16 bases separating them. The germline V gene encodes CDR1 MNHNS and CDR2 SASEGT.

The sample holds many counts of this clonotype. CDR3 DNA: TGTGCCAGCAGCTCGCCGGGACAGGGGGAGGAAAAACTGTTTTTT. Translation gives CASSSPGQGEEKLFF. The chain couples TRBV11-2 to TRBJ1-4; TRBD1 matches at 11 bases. The CDR3 spans 15 residues. Unmatched junction bases numbered 6, after V lost 4 bases and J lost 8 bases. Looked up from germline, CDR1 is SGHAT and CDR2 is FQNNGV.

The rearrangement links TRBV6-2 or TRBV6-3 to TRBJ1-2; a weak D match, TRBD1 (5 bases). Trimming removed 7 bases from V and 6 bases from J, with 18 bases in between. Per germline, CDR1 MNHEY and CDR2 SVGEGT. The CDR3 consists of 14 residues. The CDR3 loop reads CASTRGVAENGYTF. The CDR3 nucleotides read TGTGCCAGCACAAGAGGGGTTGCGGAAAATGGCTACACCTTC.

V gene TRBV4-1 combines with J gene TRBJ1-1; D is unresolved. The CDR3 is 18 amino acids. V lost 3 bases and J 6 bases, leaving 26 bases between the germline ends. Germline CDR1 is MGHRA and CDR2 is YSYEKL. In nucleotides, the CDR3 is TGCGCCAGCAGCCATTCTGGCGCGGCCGGGTTCTTGCACCCTGAAGCTTTCTTT. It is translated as CASSHSGAAGFLHPEAFF.

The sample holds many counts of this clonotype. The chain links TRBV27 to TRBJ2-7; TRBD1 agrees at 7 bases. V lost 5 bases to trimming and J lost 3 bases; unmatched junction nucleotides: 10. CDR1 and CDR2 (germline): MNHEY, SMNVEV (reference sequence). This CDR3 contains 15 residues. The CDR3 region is CASSHKTGSGYEQYF. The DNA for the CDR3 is TGTGCCAGCAGTCACAAGACAGGGAGCGGCTACGAGCAGTACTTC.

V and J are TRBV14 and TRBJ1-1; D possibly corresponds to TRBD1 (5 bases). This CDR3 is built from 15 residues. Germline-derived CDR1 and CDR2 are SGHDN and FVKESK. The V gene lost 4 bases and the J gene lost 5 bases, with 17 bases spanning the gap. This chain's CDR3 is CASSRTTGGGTEAFF. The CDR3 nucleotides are TGTGCCAGCAGCCGAACAACCGGTGGGGGTACTGAAGCTTTCTTT.

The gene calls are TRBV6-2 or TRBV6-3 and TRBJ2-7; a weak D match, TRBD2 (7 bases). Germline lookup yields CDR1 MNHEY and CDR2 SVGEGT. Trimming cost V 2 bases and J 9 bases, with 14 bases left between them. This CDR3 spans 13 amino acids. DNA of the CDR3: TGTGCCAGCAGTTACCAGGGGCTAGCGGTGCAGTACTTC. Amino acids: CASSYQGLAVQYF.

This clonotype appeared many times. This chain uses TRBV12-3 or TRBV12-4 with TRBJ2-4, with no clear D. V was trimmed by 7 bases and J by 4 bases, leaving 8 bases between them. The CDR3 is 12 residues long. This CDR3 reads CASTNTKNIQYF. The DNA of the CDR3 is TGTGCCAGCACCAACACGAAAAACATTCAGTACTTC.